The T cell receptor (beta chain) described here comes from a study of cytomegalovirus exposure and HLA in healthy donors. Study details: The approximately 130 validation repertoires matched the roughly 670 first-cohort repertoires in platform, a later analysis reported.

Data came from immunoSEQ multiplex PCR; TCRdb stores just in-frame clones and leaves some out. The sample consists of 200,000 or so clones, less than 85% of them appearing once. The CDR3 contains 14 residues. Trimming stripped 7 bases from V and 5 bases from J, with 18 bases between. Germline V CDR1 and CDR2: MNHNS, SASEGT. As concerns this clone: Antigen specificity is unknown.

Study-level results: Some public TCRs appeared in many individuals, while most sequences were rare. Associated with cytomegalovirus, according to the listing, were approximately 160 TCR beta chains. Cytomegalovirus status was reportedly diagnosed by the classifier with high specificity and sensitivity.

This chain connects TRBV6-1 to TRBJ2-7, with D possibly TRBD1 on 6 matching bases. The sequencing sample was made of PBMCs. The TCR originated in a woman younger than 35 in good health and CMV-seronegative. The CDR3 DNA is TGTGCCAGCAAAATATCGGGCAGGGGCGACGAGCAGTACTTC. Translating it yields CASKISGRGDEQYF.